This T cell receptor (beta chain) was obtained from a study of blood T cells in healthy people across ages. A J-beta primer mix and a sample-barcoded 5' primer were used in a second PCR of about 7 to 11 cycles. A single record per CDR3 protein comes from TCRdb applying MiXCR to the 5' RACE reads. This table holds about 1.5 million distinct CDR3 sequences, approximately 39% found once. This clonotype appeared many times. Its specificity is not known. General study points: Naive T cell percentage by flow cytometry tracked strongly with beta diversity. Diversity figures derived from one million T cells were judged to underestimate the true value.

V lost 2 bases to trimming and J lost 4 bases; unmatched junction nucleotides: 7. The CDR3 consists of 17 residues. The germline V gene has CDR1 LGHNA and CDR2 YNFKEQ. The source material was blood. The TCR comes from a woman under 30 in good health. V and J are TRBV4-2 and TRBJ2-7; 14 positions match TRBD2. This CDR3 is CASSQTAGTSGSYEQYF. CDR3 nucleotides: TGTGCCAGCAGCCAAACAGCCGGGACTAGCGGGAGTTACGAGCAGTACTTC.